This entry describes one T cell receptor (beta chain). In germline, CDR1 is SEHNR, CDR2 FQNEAQ (reference sequence). The length of the CDR3 is 13 residues. The V end lost 1 base, the J end lost 7 bases, and 8 bases lay between the germline ends. This sample stems from a study of blood T cell repertoires in COVID-19. Study at large: Sources were T cells, B-cell-depleted T cells, or PBMCs; the material itself was cDNA or gDNA.

Using immunoSEQ multiplex PCR, the repertoire was profiled, and TCRdb retains in-frame clones only, with some absent. The data contain more than 250,000 clones, around 82% of them singletons. The TCR comes from a human donor in a cohort sampled during active COVID-19. The rearrangement joins TRBV7-9 to TRBJ2-1, with D unresolved. Source material: peripheral blood. CDR3 sequence reads: CASSLGELNEQFF. The DNA for the CDR3 is TGTGCCAGCAGCTTAGGCGAGTTGAATGAGCAGTTCTTC.